The clone carrying this T cell receptor beta chain was picked up a small number of times. The antigen remains undetermined. The germline V gene encodes CDR1 SEHNR and CDR2 FQNEAQ (reference sequence). Trimming left V 5 bases short and J 2 bases short, with 15 bases between. There are 15 residues in the CDR3. This entry belongs to a study of T cells after yellow fever vaccination. General study points: Post-booster repertoires contained most primary-vaccination clones again (96% CD4, roughly 91% CD8).

MiXCR was run by TCRdb on the 5' RACE reads, yielding one entry per CDR3 protein. The table has 500,000 to 550,000 distinct CDR3 sequences, 21% seen once. This sample comprised PBMCs, obtained approximately 22 days after the first yellow fever vaccination. The chain links TRBV7-9 to TRBJ2-5; perhaps D is TRBD1 or TRBD2 (5 bases each). This TCR came from a man between 18 and 35 years old who received the YFV17D yellow fever vaccine. The CDR3 DNA reads as TGTGCCAGCAGCCCCGGGACGGCGGCACAAGAGACCCAGTACTTC. It translates to CASSPGTAAQETQYF.